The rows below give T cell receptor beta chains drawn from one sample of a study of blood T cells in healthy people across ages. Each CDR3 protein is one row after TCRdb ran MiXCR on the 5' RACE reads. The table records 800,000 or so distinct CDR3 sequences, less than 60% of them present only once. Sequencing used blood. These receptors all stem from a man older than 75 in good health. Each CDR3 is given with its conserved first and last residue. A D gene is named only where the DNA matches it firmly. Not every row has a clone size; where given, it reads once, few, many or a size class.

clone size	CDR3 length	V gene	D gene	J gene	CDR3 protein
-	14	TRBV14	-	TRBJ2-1	CASSQGGTNNEQFF
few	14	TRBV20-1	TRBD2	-	CSAASGRASYEQYF
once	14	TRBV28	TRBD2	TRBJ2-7	CASSLQAGGYEQYF
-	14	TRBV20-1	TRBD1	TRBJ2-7	CSARQTGGTTEQYF
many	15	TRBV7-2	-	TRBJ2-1	CASSLTGQGYNEQFF
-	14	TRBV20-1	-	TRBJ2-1	CSATGTASYNEQFF
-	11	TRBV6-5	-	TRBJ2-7	CASHEGDEQYF
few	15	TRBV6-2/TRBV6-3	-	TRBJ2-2	CASSYSNRNTGELFF
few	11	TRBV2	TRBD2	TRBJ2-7	CASGRVYEQYF
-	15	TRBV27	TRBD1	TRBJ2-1	CASSLMDRGFNEQFF